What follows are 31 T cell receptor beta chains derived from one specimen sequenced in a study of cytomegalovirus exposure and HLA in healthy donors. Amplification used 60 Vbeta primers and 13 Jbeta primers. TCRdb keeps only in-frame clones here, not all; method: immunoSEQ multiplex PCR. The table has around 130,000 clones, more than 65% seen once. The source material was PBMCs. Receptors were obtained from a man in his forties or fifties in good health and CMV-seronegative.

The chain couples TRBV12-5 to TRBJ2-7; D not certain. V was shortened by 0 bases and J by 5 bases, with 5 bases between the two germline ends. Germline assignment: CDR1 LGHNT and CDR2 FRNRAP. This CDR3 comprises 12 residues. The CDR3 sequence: CASGLVSDEQYF. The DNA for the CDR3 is TGTGCTAGTGGTTTGGTATCGGACGAGCAGTACTTC.

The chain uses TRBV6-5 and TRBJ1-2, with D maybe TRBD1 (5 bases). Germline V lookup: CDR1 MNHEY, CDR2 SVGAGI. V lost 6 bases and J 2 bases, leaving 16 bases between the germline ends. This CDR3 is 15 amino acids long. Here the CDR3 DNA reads TGTGCCAGCAGCTCCACCTTGGGGGGAAACTATGGCTACACCTTC. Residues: CASSSTLGGNYGYTF.

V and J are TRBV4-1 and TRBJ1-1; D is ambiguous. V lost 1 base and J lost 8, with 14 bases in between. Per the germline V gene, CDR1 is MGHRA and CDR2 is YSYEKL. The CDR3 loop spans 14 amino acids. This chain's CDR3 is CASSQAQVTDEAFF. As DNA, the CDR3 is TGCGCCAGCAGCCAAGCGCAGGTGACCGACGAAGCTTTCTTT.

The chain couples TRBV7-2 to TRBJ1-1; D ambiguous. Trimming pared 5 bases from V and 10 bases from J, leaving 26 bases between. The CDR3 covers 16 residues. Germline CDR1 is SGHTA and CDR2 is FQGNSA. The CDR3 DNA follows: TGTGCCAGCAGCCTTTGGTCTGGGGTCGGGGTCAGAGGAGCTTTCTTT. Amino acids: CASSLWSGVGVRGAFF.

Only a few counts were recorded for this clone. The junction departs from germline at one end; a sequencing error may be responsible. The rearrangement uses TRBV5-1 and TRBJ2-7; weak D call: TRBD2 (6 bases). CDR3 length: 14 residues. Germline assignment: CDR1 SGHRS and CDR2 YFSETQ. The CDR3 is CASSLAGSSYEQYF. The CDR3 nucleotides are TGCGCCAGCAGTTTGGCGGGAAGCTCCTACGAGCAGTACTTC.

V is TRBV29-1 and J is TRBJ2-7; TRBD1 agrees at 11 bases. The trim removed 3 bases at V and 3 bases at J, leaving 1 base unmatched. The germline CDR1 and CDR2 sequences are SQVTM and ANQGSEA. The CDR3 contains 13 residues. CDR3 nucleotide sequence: TGCAGCGTTGAGGGGACAGGGGGCTACGAGCAGTACTTC. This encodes CSVEGTGGYEQYF.

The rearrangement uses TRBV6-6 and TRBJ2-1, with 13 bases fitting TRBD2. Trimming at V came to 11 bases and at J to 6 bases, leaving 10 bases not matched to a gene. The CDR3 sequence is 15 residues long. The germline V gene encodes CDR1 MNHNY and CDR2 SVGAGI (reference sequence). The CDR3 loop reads CAAKPGLAGTNEQFF. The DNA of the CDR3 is TGTGCCGCCAAACCGGGACTAGCGGGGACCAATGAGCAGTTCTTC.

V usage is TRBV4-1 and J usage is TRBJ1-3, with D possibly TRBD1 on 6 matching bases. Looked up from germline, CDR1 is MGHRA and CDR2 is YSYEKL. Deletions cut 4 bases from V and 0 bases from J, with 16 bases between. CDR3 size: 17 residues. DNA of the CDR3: TGCGCCAGCAGCCGGGAAGGTCGGACAGCCTCTGGAAACACCATATATTTT. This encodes CASSREGRTASGNTIYF.

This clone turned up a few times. CDR3 DNA: TGTGCCAGCAGCGGGGACTACCCTGGCTTCAATGAGCAGTTCTTC. It translates to CASSGDYPGFNEQFF. This chain links TRBV9 with TRBJ2-1; 7 nucleotides match TRBD2. The trim removed 3 bases at V and 6 bases at J, leaving 9 bases unmatched. Germline loops: CDR1 SGDLS, CDR2 YYNGEE. The CDR3 loop spans 15 amino acids.

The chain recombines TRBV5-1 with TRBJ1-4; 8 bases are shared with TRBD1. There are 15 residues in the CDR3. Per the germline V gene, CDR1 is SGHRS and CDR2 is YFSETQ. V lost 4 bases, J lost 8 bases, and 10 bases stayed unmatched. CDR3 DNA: TGCGCCAGCAGCCTAGGCGACAGGGGTGGCGAAAAACTGTTTTTT. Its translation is CASSLGDRGGEKLFF.

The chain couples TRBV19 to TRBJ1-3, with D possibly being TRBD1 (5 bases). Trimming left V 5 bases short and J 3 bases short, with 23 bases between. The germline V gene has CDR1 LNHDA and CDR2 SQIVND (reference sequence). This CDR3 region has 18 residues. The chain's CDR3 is CASSPRKLTVARGNTIYF. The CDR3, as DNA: TGTGCCAGTAGTCCCCGAAAGTTGACAGTAGCCCGTGGAAACACCATATATTTT.

The CDR3 sequence is CASSLDGLAGSTDTQYF. As DNA, the CDR3 is TGTGCCAGCAGCTTAGATGGACTAGCGGGGTCCACAGATACGCAGTATTTT. J is TRBJ2-3 and V is TRBV11-2; 12 bases are shared with TRBD2. Germline CDR1 is SGHAT and CDR2 is FQNNGV. The trim removed 0 bases at V and 2 bases at J, leaving 3 bases unmatched. There are 17 residues in the CDR3. The full variable domain, in which reference TRBV11-2 and TRBJ2-3 provide the parts outside the CDR3, is EAGVAQSPRYKIIEKRQSVAFWCNPISGHATLYWYQQILGQGPKLLIQFQNNGVVDDSQLPKDRFSAERLKGVDSTLKIQPAKLEDSAVYLCASSLDGLAGSTDTQYFGPGTRLTVL.

CDR3 in DNA: TGCACCAGATATAGGACAGGGGGCTCAACTAATGAAAAACTGTTTTTT. Translated: CTRYRTGGSTNEKLFF. This chain connects TRBV1 to TRBJ1-4; TRBD1 is the table's D call and was not checked against the DNA. TRBV1 is designated a pseudogene. The CDR3 runs 16 residues.

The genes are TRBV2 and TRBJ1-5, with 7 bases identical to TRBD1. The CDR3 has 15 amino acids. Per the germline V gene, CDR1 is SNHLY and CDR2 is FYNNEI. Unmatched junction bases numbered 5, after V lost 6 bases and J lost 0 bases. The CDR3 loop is CASRKGTVSNQPQHF. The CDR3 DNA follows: TGTGCCAGCAGAAAAGGGACAGTTAGCAATCAGCCCCAGCATTTT.

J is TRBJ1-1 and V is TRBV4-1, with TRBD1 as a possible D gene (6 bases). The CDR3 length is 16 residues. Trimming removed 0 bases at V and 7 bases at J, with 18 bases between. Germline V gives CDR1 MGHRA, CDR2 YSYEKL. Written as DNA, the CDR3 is TGCGCCAGCAGCCAAGATGGGGCAGGGGATGCGGGTGAAGCTTTCTTT. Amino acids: CASSQDGAGDAGEAFF.

CDR3: CASSPWAGGTEAFF. Here the CDR3 DNA reads TGCGCCAGCAGCCCGTGGGCAGGGGGCACTGAAGCTTTCTTT. This chain uses TRBV4-3 with TRBJ1-1, with 7 bases aligning to TRBD1. This CDR3 region has 14 residues. Unmatched junction bases numbered 6, after V lost 4 bases and J lost 4 bases. Germline assignment: CDR1 LGHNA and CDR2 YSLEER.

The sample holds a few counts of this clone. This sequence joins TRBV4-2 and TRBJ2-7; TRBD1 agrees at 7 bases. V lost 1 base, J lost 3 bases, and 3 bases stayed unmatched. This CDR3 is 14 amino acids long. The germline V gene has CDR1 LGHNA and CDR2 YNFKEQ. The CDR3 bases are TGTGCCAGCAGCCAAGGGCAGGGGGACTACGAGCAGTACTTC. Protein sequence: CASSQGQGDYEQYF.

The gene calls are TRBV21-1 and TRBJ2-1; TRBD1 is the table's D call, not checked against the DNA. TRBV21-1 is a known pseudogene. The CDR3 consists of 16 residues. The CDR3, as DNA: TGTGCCAGCAGCAAATCGGGCACAGGGGTCAACAATGAGCAGTTCTTC. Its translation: CASSKSGTGVNNEQFF.

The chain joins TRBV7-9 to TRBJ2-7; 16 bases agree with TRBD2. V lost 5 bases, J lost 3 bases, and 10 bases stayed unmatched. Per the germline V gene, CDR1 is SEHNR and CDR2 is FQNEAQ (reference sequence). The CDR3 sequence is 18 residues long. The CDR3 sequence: CASSPGLAGGQVLYEQYF. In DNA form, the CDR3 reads TGTGCCAGCAGCCCGGGACTAGCGGGGGGGCAGGTCCTCTACGAGCAGTACTTC.

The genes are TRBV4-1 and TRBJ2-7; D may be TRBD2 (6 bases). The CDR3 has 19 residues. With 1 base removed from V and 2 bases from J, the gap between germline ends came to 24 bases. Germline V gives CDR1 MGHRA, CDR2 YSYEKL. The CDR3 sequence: CASSQASTLSSARPYEQYF. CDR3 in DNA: TGCGCCAGCAGCCAAGCCTCCACCCTATCTAGCGCACGTCCCTACGAGCAGTACTTC.

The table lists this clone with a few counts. The CDR3 DNA follows: TGCGCCAGCAGCCACGTGACTGGTGGCGGGGAGCTGTTTTTT. Translated, it gives CASSHVTGGGELFF. The chain joins TRBV4-1 to TRBJ2-2; D is uncertain. The germline V gene has CDR1 MGHRA and CDR2 YSYEKL. V dropped 3 bases and J dropped 7 bases, with 12 bases sitting between them. The CDR3 sequence is 14 residues long.

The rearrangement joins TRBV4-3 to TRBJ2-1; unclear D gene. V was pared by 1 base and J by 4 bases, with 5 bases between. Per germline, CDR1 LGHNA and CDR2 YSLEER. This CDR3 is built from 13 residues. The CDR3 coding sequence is TGCGCCAGCAGCCAAGTCCTATACAATGAGCAGTTCTTC. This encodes CASSQVLYNEQFF.

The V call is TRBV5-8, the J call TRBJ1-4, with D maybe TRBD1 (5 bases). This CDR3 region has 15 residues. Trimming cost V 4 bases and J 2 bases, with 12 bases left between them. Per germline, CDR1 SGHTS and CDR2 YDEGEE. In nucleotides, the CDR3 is TGTGCCAGCAGCGACGCGGGACGGACTAATGAAAAACTGTTTTTT. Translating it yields CASSDAGRTNEKLFF.

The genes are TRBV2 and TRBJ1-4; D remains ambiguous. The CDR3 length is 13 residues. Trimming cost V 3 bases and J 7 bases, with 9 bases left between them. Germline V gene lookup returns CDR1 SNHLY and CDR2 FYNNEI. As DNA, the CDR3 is TGTGCCAGCAGTGATCTGACGGGTGAAAAACTGTTTTTT. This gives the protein CASSDLTGEKLFF.

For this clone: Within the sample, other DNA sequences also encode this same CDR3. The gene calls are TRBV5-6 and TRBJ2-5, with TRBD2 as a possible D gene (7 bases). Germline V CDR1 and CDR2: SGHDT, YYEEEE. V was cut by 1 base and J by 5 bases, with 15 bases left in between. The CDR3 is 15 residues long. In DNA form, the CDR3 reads TGTGCCAGCAGCTTGTTGGGGGGGCGGGGGGAGACCCAGTACTTC. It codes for CASSLLGGRGETQYF.

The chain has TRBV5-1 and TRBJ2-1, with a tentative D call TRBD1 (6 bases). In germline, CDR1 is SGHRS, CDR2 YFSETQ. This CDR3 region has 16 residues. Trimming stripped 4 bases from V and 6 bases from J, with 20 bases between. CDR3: CASSLNKDRSSNEQFF. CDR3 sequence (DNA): TGCGCCAGCAGCCTGAATAAAGACAGGTCGAGCAATGAGCAGTTCTTC. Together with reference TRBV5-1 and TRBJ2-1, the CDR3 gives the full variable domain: KAGVTQTPRYLIKTRGQQVTLSCSPISGHRSVSWYQQTPGQGLQFLFEYFSETQRNKGNFPGRFSGRQFSNSRSEMNVSTLELGDSALYLCASSLNKDRSSNEQFFGPGTRLTVL.

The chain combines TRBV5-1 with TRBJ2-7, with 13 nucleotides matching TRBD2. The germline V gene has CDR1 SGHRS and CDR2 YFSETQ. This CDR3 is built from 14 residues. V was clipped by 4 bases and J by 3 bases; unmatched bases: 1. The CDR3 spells CASSGTSGVYEQYF. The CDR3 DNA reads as TGCGCCAGCAGCGGGACTAGCGGGGTCTACGAGCAGTACTTC.

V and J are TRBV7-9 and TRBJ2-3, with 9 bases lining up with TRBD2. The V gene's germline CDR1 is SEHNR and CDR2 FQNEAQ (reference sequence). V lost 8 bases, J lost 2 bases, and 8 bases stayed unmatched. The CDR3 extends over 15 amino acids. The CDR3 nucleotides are TGTGCCAGCGGTAGACTAGCGGCCACCACAGATACGCAGTATTTT. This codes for CASGRLAATTDTQYF. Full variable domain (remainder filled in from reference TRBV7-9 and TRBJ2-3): DTGVSQNPRHKITKRGQNVTFRCDPISEHNRLYWYRQTLGQGPEFLTYFQNEAQLEKSRLLSDRFSAERPKGSFSTLEIQRTEQGDSAMYLCASGRLAATTDTQYFGPGTRLTVL.

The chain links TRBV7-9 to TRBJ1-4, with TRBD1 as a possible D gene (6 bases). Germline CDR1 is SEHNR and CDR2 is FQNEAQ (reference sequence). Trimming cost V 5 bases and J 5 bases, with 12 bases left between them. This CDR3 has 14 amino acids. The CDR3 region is CASSPWQGNEKLFF. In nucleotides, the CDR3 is TGTGCCAGCAGCCCGTGGCAGGGGAATGAAAAACTGTTTTTT.

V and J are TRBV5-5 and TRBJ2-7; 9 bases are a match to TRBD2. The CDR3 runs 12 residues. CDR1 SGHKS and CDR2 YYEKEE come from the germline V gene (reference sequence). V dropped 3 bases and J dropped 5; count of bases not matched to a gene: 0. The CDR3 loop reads CASSSSGDEQYF. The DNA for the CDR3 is TGTGCCAGCAGCTCTAGCGGGGACGAGCAGTACTTC.

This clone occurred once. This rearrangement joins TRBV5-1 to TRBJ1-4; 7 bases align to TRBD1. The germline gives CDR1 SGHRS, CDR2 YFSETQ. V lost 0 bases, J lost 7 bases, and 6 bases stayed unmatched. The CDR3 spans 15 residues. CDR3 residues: CASSLGTGPSEKLFF. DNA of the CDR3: TGCGCCAGCAGCTTGGGGACAGGTCCTAGTGAAAAACTGTTTTTT. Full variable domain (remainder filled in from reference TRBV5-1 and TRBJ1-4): KAGVTQTPRYLIKTRGQQVTLSCSPISGHRSVSWYQQTPGQGLQFLFEYFSETQRNKGNFPGRFSGRQFSNSRSEMNVSTLELGDSALYLCASSLGTGPSEKLFFGSGTQLSVL.